This T cell receptor (beta chain) was recovered during a study of T-cell memory formation after mild COVID-19. On the study more broadly: In these data, TCR clusters were largely donor specific. Findings and limits, study-wide: Clones contracting day 15 to 85 were balanced CD4/CD8; later expanders leaned CD4+. For contracting clones, CD4+ ones sat mainly in CM and EM, CD8+ in EMRA.

The germline gives CDR1 SQVTM, CDR2 ANQGSEA. The CDR3 totals 13 residues. Trimming at V came to 4 bases and at J to 1 base, leaving 3 bases not matched to a gene. With regard to this clonotype: Its antigen is still unknown.

TCRdb reanalysed the 5' RACE reads using MiXCR and keeps one entry per CDR3 protein. The sample yields 400,000 to 550,000 distinct CDR3 sequences, roughly 25% seen once. The sequenced sample was PBMCs or a T cell subset sorted from them (not recorded which). The gene calls are TRBV29-1 and TRBJ1-1, with TRBD1 matching over 7 bases. The source is an adult woman who had mild COVID-19 (a few samples of this study predate the infection). Cell type and time point are not known. The CDR3 coding sequence is TGCAGCGTTGCGACAGGGAGGAACACTGAAGCTTTCTTT. Translation gives CSVATGRNTEAFF.